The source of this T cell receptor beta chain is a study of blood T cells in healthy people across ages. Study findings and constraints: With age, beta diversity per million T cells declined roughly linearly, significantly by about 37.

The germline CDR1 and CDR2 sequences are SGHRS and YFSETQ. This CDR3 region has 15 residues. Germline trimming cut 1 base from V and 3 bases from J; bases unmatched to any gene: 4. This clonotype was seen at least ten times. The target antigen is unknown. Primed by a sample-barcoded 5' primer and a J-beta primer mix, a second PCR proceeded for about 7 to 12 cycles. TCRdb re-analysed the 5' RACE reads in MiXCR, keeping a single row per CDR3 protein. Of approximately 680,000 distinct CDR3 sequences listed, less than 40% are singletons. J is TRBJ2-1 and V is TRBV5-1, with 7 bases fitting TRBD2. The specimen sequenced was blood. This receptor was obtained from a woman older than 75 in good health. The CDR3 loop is CASSLNAGDYNEQFF. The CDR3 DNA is TGCGCCAGCAGCTTGAATGCGGGGGACTACAATGAGCAGTTCTTC.